One sample yielded the 11 T cell receptor beta chains listed below, sequenced in a study of T-cell memory formation after mild COVID-19. TCRdb re-called the 5' RACE reads through MiXCR, storing one row per CDR3 protein. Of fewer than 250,000 distinct CDR3 sequences listed, less than 20% are singletons. The sequenced sample was PBMCs or a T cell subset sorted from them (not recorded which). All receptors derive from an adult woman who had mild COVID-19 (a few samples of this study predate the infection). Cell type and time point are not known.

Only a few counts were recorded for this clonotype. The J gene is TRBJ1-2, the V gene TRBV21-1; the table's D call, TRBD1, has no DNA check behind it. TRBV21-1 is recorded as a pseudogene. The CDR3 sequence is 17 residues long. CDR3 amino acids: CASSKEGPPISNYGYTF. The CDR3, as DNA: TGTGCCAGCAGCAAAGAGGGGCCCCCAATCTCTAACTATGGCTACACCTTC.

The chain recombines TRBV29-1 with TRBJ2-1; D not resolved. The CDR3 consists of 10 residues. Trimming shortened V by 7 bases and J by 3 bases, and 4 bases separated the two germline ends. Germline-derived CDR1 and CDR2 are SQVTM and ANQGSEA. Here the CDR3 reads CSAIYNEQFF. The CDR3 DNA reads TGCAGCGCTATCTACAATGAGCAGTTCTTC.

This chain uses TRBV20-1 with TRBJ2-7, with D possibly TRBD2 on 6 matching bases. Germline V gene sequence: CDR1 DFQATT, CDR2 SNEGSKA (reference sequence). The CDR3 runs to 14 residues. The germline V and J ends were trimmed by 3 bases and 5 bases, with 17 bases remaining between them. The CDR3 is CSARRPKGLDEQYF. Written as DNA, the CDR3 is TGCAGTGCTAGGCGGCCGAAGGGACTCGACGAGCAGTACTTC.

The table lists this clonotype with many counts. CDR3 amino acids: CASSLRERYNSPLHF. In nucleotides, the CDR3 is TGTGCCAGCAGCTTAAGGGAACGCTATAATTCACCCCTCCACTTT. The chain is built from TRBV7-3 and TRBJ1-6, with D unclear. Germline V CDR1 and CDR2: SGHTA, FQGTGA. This CDR3 contains 15 residues. The V and J ends lost 1 base and 3 bases respectively, with 7 bases between them.

The gene calls are TRBV12-3 or TRBV12-4 and TRBJ2-5; D gene ambiguous. CDR3 length equals 11 residues. V was clipped by 6 bases and J by 3 bases, with 5 bases between them. The CDR3 sequence is CASRLEETQYF. In DNA, the CDR3 is TGTGCCAGCAGACTTGAAGAGACCCAGTACTTC.

This clonotype was seen a handful of times. The chain has TRBV29-1 and TRBJ2-1, with a tentative D call TRBD2 (6 bases). CDR1 SQVTM and CDR2 ANQGSEA come from the germline V gene. The CDR3 has 15 residues. With 2 bases removed from V and 0 bases from J, the gap between germline ends came to 11 bases. The CDR3 DNA sequence: TGCAGCGTTGAATTTGGGGGGAGCTCCTACAATGAGCAGTTCTTC. Translating it yields CSVEFGGSSYNEQFF.

This clonotype was seen at least ten times. The V gene is TRBV29-1, the J gene TRBJ2-1; a weak D match, TRBD2 (6 bases). The CDR3 runs to 14 residues. V lost 4 bases and J 0 bases, leaving 10 bases between the germline ends. Germline CDR1 and CDR2: SQVTM and ANQGSEA. In DNA form, the CDR3 reads TGCAGCGTTGGGTCAGCGGGCTCCTACAATGAGCAGTTCTTC. Translating gives CSVGSAGSYNEQFF.

This clonotype was counted ten times or more. The chain links TRBV7-2 to TRBJ2-1, with 9 bases aligning to TRBD1. The ends lost 4 bases at V and 7 bases at J; junction bases unmatched: 14. CDR1 and CDR2 (germline): SGHTA, FQGNSA. The CDR3 extends over 17 amino acids. DNA for the CDR3: TGTGCCAGCAGCTCACAGGGGGCCGGGGTGATAGGGAATGAGCAGTTCTTC. It yields the protein CASSSQGAGVIGNEQFF.

This chain's CDR3 is CSATDKREGLRNEQFF. The CDR3 DNA is TGCAGTGCTACCGATAAGCGGGAGGGCCTTCGCAATGAGCAGTTCTTC. This chain connects TRBV20-1 to TRBJ2-1; 10 nucleotides align to TRBD2. CDR3 length equals 16 residues. Germline V gene sequence: CDR1 DFQATT, CDR2 SNEGSKA (reference sequence). V shed 4 bases and J 6 bases; nucleotides not matched to a gene: 12.

Only a few counts were recorded for this clonotype. This rearrangement joins TRBV7-8 to TRBJ1-5; D is perhaps TRBD1 (6 bases). The CDR3 consists of 14 residues. V lost 3 bases to trimming and J lost 10 bases, with 16 bases between them. Germline V gene data show CDR1 as SGHVS and CDR2 as FQNEAQ. CDR3 nucleotides: TGTGCCAGCAGCTTTTCAGGGGCGGCGGTACCCCAGCATTTT. Protein sequence: CASSFSGAAVPQHF.

This clonotype was detected a few times. This chain links TRBV3-1 with TRBJ1-1; 8 bases are a match to TRBD1. J was trimmed by 5 bases and V by 3 bases; bases with no gene match: 5. There are 14 residues in the CDR3. Germline V gives CDR1 LGHDT, CDR2 YNNKEL (reference sequence). The CDR3 reads CASSQWGQETEAFF. The CDR3 nucleotides read TGTGCCAGCAGCCAGTGGGGACAGGAAACTGAAGCTTTCTTT.